A selection of T cell receptor beta chains follows, all from one sample in a study of blood T cell repertoires in COVID-19. TCRdb's copy holds only in-frame clones and misses some; the assay was immunoSEQ multiplex PCR. The table has around 300,000 clones, approximately 83% seen once. The specimen was peripheral blood. The receptors come from a woman in her twenties or thirties who had recovered from COVID-19. Both conserved end residues are part of each CDR3. D genes are given only for firm matches. Where a row states a size, it is once, few, many or the class of an expanded clone; other rows omit it.

d_gene	j_gene	abundance	v_gene	CDR3aa	CDR3nt
TRBD2	TRBJ2-2	many	TRBV5-6	CASSLGPHSGTGELFF	TGTGCCAGCAGCTTGGGCCCCCATAGCGGGACCGGGGAGCTGTTTTTT
.	TRBJ2-3	once	TRBV6-5	CATDRGRTLTDTQYF	TGTGCCACCGACCGAGGGCGCACCCTCACAGATACGCAGTATTTT
TRBD1	TRBJ1-2	.	TRBV19	CASSNEGTGGYGYTF	TGTGCCAGTAGCAATGAGGGGACAGGGGGCTATGGCTACACCTTC
.	TRBJ1-5	.	TRBV27	CASSLKPPQPQHF	TGTGCCAGCAGTTTAAAGCCCCCCCAGCCCCAGCATTTT
.	TRBJ1-1	.	TRBV2	CASESKWSGLTEAFF	TGTGCCAGCGAATCGAAGTGGTCAGGGTTAACTGAAGCTTTCTTT
.	TRBJ1-4	.	TRBV27	CASSGGSYEKLFF	TGTGCCAGCAGCGGGGGGAGCTACGAAAAACTGTTTTTT
.	TRBJ1-5	.	TRBV18	CASSEGSNQPQHF	TGTGCCAGCTCGGAGGGTAGCAATCAGCCCCAGCATTTT
TRBD1	TRBJ1-2	.	TRBV19	CASNDRERYGYTF	TGTGCCAGTAACGACAGGGAGCGATATGGCTACACCTTC
.	TRBJ1-2	.	TRBV6-5	CASSYSRDTAYGYTF	TGTGCCAGCAGTTACTCGAGGGACACGGCCTATGGCTACACCTTC
.	TRBJ2-1	.	TRBV25-1	CASSGGDWAQFF	TGTGCCAGCAGTGGGGGGGACTGGGCGCAGTTCTTC
.	TRBJ2-7	once	TRBV28	CASSLGTLAYEQYF	TGTGCCAGCAGTTTGGGGACACTTGCCTACGAGCAGTACTTC
.	TRBJ2-5	once	TRBV21-1	CASSLSSGRKETQYF	TGTGCCAGCAGCCTATCTAGCGGGAGGAAAGAGACCCAGTACTTC
.	TRBJ2-1	.	TRBV3-1/TRBV3-2	CASSRENEQFF	TGTGCCAGCAGCCGGGAGAATGAGCAGTTCTTC
.	TRBJ1-2	.	TRBV5-5	CASSLSASYGYTF	TGTGCCAGCAGCTTGTCCGCTAGCTATGGCTACACCTTC
.	TRBJ2-1	once	TRBV6-6	CASSSTLSSSYNEQFF	TGTGCCAGCAGTTCGACACTCAGCAGCTCCTACAATGAGCAGTTCTTC
TRBD1	TRBJ1-4	.	TRBV6-5	CASSYDRGAWEKLFF	TGTGCCAGCAGTTACGACAGGGGTGCTTGGGAAAAACTGTTTTTT
.	TRBJ2-5	once	TRBV2	CASSETQGQETQYF	TGTGCCAGCAGTGAAACCCAGGGCCAAGAGACCCAGTACTTC
.	TRBJ1-4	once	TRBV3-1/TRBV3-2	CASSPTLAPNEKLFF	TGTGCCAGCAGCCCCACCCTAGCCCCTAATGAAAAACTGTTTTTT
.	TRBJ1-4	.	TRBV28	CASSLLQEKLFF	TGTGCCAGCAGTTTATTGCAGGAAAAACTGTTTTTT
TRBD2	TRBJ2-7	.	TRBV7-2	CASSLRNLAGGGEQYF	TGTGCCAGCAGCTTGAGAAATCTAGCGGGAGGCGGCGAGCAGTACTTC
.	TRBJ1-4	.	TRBV7-9	CASSPSGGRDNEKLFF	TGTGCCAGCAGCCCGAGCGGGGGCAGAGATAATGAAAAACTGTTTTTT
.	TRBJ2-6	.	TRBV27	CASSVLFGANVLTF	TGTGCCAGCAGTGTCCTTTTTGGGGCCAACGTCCTGACTTTC
.	TRBJ1-5	few	TRBV4-1	CASSQYDRGQPQHF	TGCGCCAGCAGCCAATATGATCGGGGTCAGCCCCAGCATTTT
.	TRBJ2-2	.	TRBV27	CASSFGTGELFF	TGTGCCAGCAGTTTCGGGACCGGGGAGCTGTTTTTT
.	TRBJ2-5	.	TRBV18	CASPPPTAPGHQETQYF	TGTGCCAGCCCCCCCCCAACCGCGCCAGGCCACCAAGAGACCCAGTACTTC
.	TRBJ2-1	.	TRBV28	CASSGWSLLNEQFF	TGTGCCAGCAGTGGTTGGAGCTTACTGAATGAGCAGTTCTTC
TRBD1	TRBJ1-1	.	TRBV30	CAWTGTGIGKAFF	TGTGCCTGGACCGGGACAGGGATAGGGAAAGCTTTCTTT
TRBD1	TRBJ1-5	.	TRBV28	CASSLGGTGNQPQHF	TGTGCCAGCAGTTTAGGCGGGACAGGGAACCAGCCCCAGCATTTT
TRBD1	TRBJ2-7	.	TRBV7-9	CASSPGQKNEQYF	TGTGCCAGCAGCCCGGGACAGAAAAACGAGCAGTACTTC
.	TRBJ2-3	.	TRBV2	CASSEVAQYF	TGTGCCAGCAGTGAAGTAGCGCAGTATTTT
TRBD2	TRBJ2-5	.	TRBV9	CASSVAPIAGGGETQYF	TGTGCCAGCAGCGTCGCACCTATAGCGGGAGGTGGGGAGACCCAGTACTTC
.	TRBJ2-7	.	TRBV19	CASSADIESYEQYF	TGTGCCAGTAGTGCGGACATCGAGTCCTACGAGCAGTACTTC
.	TRBJ2-7	.	TRBV12-3/TRBV12-4	CASSFDNTYEQYF	TGTGCCAGCAGTTTCGACAATACCTACGAGCAGTACTTC
.	TRBJ2-7	.	TRBV19	CASSMSGFTYEQYF	TGTGCCAGTAGTATGTCGGGGTTCACCTACGAGCAGTACTTC
.	TRBJ1-5	.	TRBV3-1/TRBV3-2	CASSQDLGRNQPQHF	TGTGCCAGCAGCCAAGATCTGGGCCGGAATCAGCCCCAGCATTTT
TRBD2	TRBJ2-7	.	TRBV18	CASSVTTSGRGAYEQYF	TGTGCCAGCTCCGTCACGACTAGCGGGAGAGGGGCCTACGAGCAGTACTTC
.	TRBJ1-2	.	TRBV2	CASSGSKVPRGPSYGYTF	TGTGCCAGCAGTGGTTCCAAAGTGCCCAGGGGCCCTAGCTATGGCTACACCTTC
.	TRBJ1-4	.	TRBV7-2	CASSRQSNEKLFF	TGTGCCAGCAGTCGACAGTCTAATGAAAAACTGTTTTTT
.	TRBJ2-1	.	TRBV7-9	CASLLAGGTRNEQFF	TGTGCCAGCCTCCTGGCAGGGGGGACGAGGAATGAGCAGTTCTTC
.	TRBJ1-4	few	TRBV18	CATRRQTNEKLFF	TGTGCCACCCGACGACAGACTAATGAAAAACTGTTTTTT
.	TRBJ1-3	.	TRBV20-1	CSASRDNGNTIYF	TGCAGTGCAAGTCGGGACAACGGAAACACCATATATTTT
TRBD2	TRBJ2-1	.	TRBV6-2/TRBV6-3	CASSYGSTSGSSDEQFF	TGTGCCAGCAGTTATGGTTCGACTAGCGGGAGTTCAGATGAGCAGTTCTTC
.	TRBJ1-3	.	TRBV2	CASSEFWTDSGNTIYF	TGTGCCAGCAGTGAATTCTGGACTGACTCTGGAAACACCATATATTTT
.	TRBJ2-3	.	TRBV27	CASSLRERGTDTQYF	TGTGCCAGCAGCCTCCGGGAGAGGGGCACAGATACGCAGTATTTT
TRBD1	TRBJ1-4	.	TRBV13	CASSLRQGMDEKLFF	TGTGCCAGCAGCTTAAGACAGGGTATGGATGAAAAACTGTTTTTT
.	TRBJ2-5	.	TRBV2	CASSLLPGTQYF	TGTGCCAGCAGTTTATTGCCCGGGACCCAGTACTTC
.	TRBJ1-2	once	TRBV3-1/TRBV3-2	CASSQAGDYGYTF	TGTGCCAGCAGCCAAGCAGGGGACTATGGCTACACCTTC
.	TRBJ2-7	.	TRBV18	CASSQEGAGPYEQYF	TGTGCCAGCTCACAAGAGGGTGCGGGGCCCTACGAGCAGTACTTC
TRBD1	TRBJ2-1	.	TRBV6-6	CASRKTTGVIDEQFF	TGTGCCAGCAGGAAGACGACAGGGGTGATCGATGAGCAGTTCTTC
.	TRBJ2-3	.	TRBV19	CASSVTASPDTQYF	TGTGCCAGTAGCGTTACTGCGTCCCCAGATACGCAGTATTTT
TRBD2	TRBJ2-1	.	TRBV9	CASSAATSGSLDEQFF	TGTGCCAGCAGCGCTGCGACTAGCGGGAGTCTCGATGAGCAGTTCTTC
.	TRBJ1-6	once	TRBV11-2	CASSRGGNSPLHF	TGTGCCAGCAGCCGGGGGGGCAATTCACCCCTCCACTTT
TRBD1	TRBJ1-1	few	TRBV11-3	CASSPDRGTEAFF	TGTGCCAGCAGCCCGGACAGGGGGACTGAAGCTTTCTTT